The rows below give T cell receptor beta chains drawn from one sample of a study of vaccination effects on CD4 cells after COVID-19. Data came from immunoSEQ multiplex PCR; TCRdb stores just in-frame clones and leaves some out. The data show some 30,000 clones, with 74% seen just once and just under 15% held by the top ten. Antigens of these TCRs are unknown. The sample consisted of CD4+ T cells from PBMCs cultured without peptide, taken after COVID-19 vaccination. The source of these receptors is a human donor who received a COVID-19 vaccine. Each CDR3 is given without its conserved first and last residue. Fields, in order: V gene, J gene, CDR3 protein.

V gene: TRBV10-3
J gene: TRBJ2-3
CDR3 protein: AIKASLASGNTDTQY

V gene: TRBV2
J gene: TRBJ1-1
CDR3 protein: ASSYRGSDTEAF

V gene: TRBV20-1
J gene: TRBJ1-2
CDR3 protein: SASGQGRT

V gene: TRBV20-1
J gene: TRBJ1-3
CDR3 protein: SAGRGSTIY

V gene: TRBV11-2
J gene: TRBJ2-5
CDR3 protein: ASSLAETQY

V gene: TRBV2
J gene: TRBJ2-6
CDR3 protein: ASRGDRGGSGANVLT

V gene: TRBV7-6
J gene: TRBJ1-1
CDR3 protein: ASSLGRMNTEAF

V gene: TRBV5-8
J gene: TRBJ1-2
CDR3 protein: ASSFRPGQPANYGYT

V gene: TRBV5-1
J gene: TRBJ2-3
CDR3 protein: ASSPAAGSITDTQY

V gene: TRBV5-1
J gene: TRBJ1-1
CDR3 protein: ASSQSPGNTEAF

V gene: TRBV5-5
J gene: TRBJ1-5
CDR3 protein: ASSLGYGRNQPQH

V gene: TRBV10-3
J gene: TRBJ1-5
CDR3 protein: AISENRGEQPQH

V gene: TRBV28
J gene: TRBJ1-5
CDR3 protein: ASSFVRDRPYSNQPQH

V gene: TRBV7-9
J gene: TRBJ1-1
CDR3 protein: ATGREATEAF

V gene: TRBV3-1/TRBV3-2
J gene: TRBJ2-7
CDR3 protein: ASSHKQGALAYEQY

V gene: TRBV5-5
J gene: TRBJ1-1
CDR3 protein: ASSLLDQGMNTEAF

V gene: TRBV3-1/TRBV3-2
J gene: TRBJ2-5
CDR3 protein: ASSQDRAETQY

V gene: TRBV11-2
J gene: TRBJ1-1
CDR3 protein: ASSLRWSAVVPLNTEAF

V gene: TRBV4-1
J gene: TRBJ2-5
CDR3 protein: ASSLGLAGGMETQY

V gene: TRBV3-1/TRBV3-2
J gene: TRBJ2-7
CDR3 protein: ASSQDHGLVYEQY

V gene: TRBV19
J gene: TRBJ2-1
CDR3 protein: ASKPRRGSSYNEQF

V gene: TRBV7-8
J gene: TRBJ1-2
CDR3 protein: ASSLEDGVYGYT

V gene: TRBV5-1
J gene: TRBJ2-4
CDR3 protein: ASTYGQGGNIQY

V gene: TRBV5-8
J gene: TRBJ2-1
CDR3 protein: ASSLGRPNEQF

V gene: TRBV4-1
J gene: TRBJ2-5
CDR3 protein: ASSQDRSGGLPETQY

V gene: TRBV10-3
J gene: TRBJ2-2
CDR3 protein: AIKQTNTGELF

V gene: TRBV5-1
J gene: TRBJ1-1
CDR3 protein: ASSSRETEAF

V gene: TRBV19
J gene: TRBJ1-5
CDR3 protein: ASSTGTGGGGQPQH

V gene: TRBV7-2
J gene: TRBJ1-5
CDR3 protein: ASSPERAARGPQH

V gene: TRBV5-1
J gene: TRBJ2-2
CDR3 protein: ASSAGPTGELF

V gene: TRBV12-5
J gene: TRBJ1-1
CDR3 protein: ASGLPYTEAF

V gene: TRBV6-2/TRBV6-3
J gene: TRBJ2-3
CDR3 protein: ASSYLAQDTQY

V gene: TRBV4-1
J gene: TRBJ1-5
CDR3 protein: ASSQGQGASQPQH

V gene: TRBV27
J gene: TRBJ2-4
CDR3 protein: ASSPQGTSALAKNIQY

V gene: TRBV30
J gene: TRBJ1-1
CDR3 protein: AWSTTGVGNTEAF

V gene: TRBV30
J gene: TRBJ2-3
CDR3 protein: AWRDQGSGTDTQY

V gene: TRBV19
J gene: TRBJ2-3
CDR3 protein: ASSSHAAPSTDTQY

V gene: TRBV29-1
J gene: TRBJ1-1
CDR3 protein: SVEERDTGLVAEAF

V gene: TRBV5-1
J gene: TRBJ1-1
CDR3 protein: ASSLGTGALNTEAF

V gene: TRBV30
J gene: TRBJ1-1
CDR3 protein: AWKLGLNTEAF

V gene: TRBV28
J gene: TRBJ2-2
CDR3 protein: ASSKTVPGELF

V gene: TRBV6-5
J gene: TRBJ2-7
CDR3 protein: ASRPYREGSYEQY

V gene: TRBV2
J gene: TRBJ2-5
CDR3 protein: ASRQTSGIRPQY

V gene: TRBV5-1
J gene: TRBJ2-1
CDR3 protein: ASSQILAGVGYNEQF

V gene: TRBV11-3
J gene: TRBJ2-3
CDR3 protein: ASSRGTSGGAGTDTQY

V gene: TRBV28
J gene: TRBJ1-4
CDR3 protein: ASSQKGVQGKLF

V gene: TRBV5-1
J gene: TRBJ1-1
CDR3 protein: ASGSNSAPEAF

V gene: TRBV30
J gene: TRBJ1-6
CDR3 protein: AGEFYNSPLH

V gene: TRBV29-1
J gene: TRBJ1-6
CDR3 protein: SVSDRGDSPLH

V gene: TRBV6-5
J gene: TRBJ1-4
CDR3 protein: ASSYDQNEKLF

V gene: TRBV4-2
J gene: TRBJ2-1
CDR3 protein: ASSRRTQSSYNEQF

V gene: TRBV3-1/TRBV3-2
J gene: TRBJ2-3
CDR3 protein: ASSQRGASDTQY

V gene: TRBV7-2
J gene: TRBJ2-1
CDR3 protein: ASSFDRGSYNEQF